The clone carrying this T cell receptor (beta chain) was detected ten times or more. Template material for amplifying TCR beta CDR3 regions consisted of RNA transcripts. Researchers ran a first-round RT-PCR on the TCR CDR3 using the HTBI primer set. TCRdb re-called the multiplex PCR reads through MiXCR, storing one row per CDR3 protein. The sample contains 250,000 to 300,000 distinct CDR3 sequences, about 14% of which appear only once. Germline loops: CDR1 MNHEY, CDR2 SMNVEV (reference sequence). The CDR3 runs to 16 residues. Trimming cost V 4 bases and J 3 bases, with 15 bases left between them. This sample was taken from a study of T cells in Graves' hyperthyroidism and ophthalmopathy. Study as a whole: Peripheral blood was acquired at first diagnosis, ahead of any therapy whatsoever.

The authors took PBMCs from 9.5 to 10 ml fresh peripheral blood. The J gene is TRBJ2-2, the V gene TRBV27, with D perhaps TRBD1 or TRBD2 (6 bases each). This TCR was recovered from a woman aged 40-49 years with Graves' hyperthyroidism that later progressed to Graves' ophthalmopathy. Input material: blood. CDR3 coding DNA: TGTGCCAGCAGTTCCATCGGGGGCATGGACACCGGGGAGCTGTTTTTT. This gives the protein CASSSIGGMDTGELFF.